The next 12 T cell receptor beta chains were all read from a single sample in a study of CD8 T cells in Susac syndrome. After extraction with the RNeasy kit, 0.5 to 1 ug of the RNA was reverse transcribed using random hexamers. TCRdb reanalysed the immunoSEQ multiplex PCR reads using MiXCR and keeps one entry per CDR3 protein. This sample has some 120,000 distinct CDR3 sequences, with approximately 96% found just once. Sequenced sample: CD4+ T cells from PBMCs. The receptors shown here come from a human donor in good health.

J is TRBJ2-5 and V is TRBV19, with 8 bases matching TRBD2. Germline trimming cut 6 bases from V and 4 bases from J; bases unmatched to any gene: 13. The CDR3 is 16 residues long. Germline CDR1 reads LNHDA; CDR2 reads SQIVND (reference sequence). CDR3 bases: TGTGCCAGTAGAGGTGCAGGCGGGAGGTTCGCAGAGACCCAGTACTTC. Translation: CASRGAGGRFAETQYF.

The chain joins TRBV3-1 to TRBJ1-4; D unresolved. The CDR3 runs to 13 residues. V lost 8 bases and J 8 bases, leaving 15 bases between the germline ends. Germline V lookup: CDR1 LGHDT, CDR2 YNNKEL (reference sequence). Written as DNA, the CDR3 is TGTGCCAGCGGAACAGCCTCGGGGGAAAAACTGTTTTTT. It codes for CASGTASGEKLFF.

The table lists this clonotype with a count of one. The CDR3 DNA follows: TGTGCCAGCAGCGTAGACAGGGGCGCATACGAGCAGTACTTC. Encoded protein: CASSVDRGAYEQYF. The chain combines TRBV9 with TRBJ2-7, with TRBD1 matching 7 bases. Trimming cost V 0 bases and J 4 bases; bases outside gene matches: 4. This CDR3 has 14 residues. Per germline, CDR1 SGDLS and CDR2 YYNGEE.

This clonotype was counted once. This chain joins TRBV29-1 and TRBJ2-5; 7 nucleotides align to TRBD1. CDR1 and CDR2 from the germline V gene are SQVTM and ANQGSEA. This CDR3 is 12 amino acids long. After removal of 7 bases from V and 1 base from J, the junction contained 3 bases not matched to a gene. CDR3 nucleotides: TGCAGCGGGGGACAGATCCAAGAGACCCAGTACTTC. Translated: CSGGQIQETQYF.

To note about this clonotype: Compared with germline, one end of the junction differs, possibly owing to a read error. The chain links TRBV6-5 to TRBJ2-3; D may match TRBD1 or TRBD2 (6 bases each). Germline V gene sequence: CDR1 MNHEY, CDR2 SVGAGI. The CDR3 has 15 amino acids. The CDR3 reads CASSYSGGRTDTRYF. The CDR3 nucleotides read TGTGCCAGCAGTTACTCGGGGGGCCGTACAGATACGCGGTATTTT.

The chain combines TRBV7-9 with TRBJ2-1; 9 positions agree with TRBD2. CDR3 size: 15 residues. After removal of 5 bases from V and 2 bases from J, the junction contained 4 bases not matched to a gene. CDR1 is SEHNR and CDR2 is FQNEAQ in the germline V gene (reference sequence). CDR3 in amino acids: CASSRGRGTYNEQFF. The CDR3 nucleotides read TGTGCCAGCAGCCGCGGGAGGGGAACCTACAATGAGCAGTTCTTC.

The chain carries TRBV6-6 and TRBJ1-5; 7 bases map to TRBD1. This CDR3 region has 15 residues. Germline CDR1 and CDR2: MNHNY and SVGAGI (reference sequence). V trimming: 6 bases; J trimming: 5 bases; junction bases outside the gene matches: 10. CDR3 bases: TGTGCCAGCAGGCCTATTACAGGGGTAGATCAGCCCCAGCATTTT. Amino acids: CASRPITGVDQPQHF.

The rearrangement joins TRBV19 to TRBJ1-1; D is unresolved. Germline-derived CDR1 and CDR2 are LNHDA and SQIVND (reference sequence). There are 14 residues in the CDR3. V gave up 3 bases and J gave up 6 bases, with 14 bases separating them. Here the CDR3 DNA reads TGTGCCAGTAGTATTGGGCCAGGTGAGCCTGAAGCTTTCTTT. Translated, it gives CASSIGPGEPEAFF.

The V call is TRBV19, the J call TRBJ2-5; 8 bases map to TRBD2. The CDR3 spans 15 residues. The V segment lost 10 bases and the J segment 5 bases; nucleotides outside the gene matches: 15. The germline CDR1 and CDR2 sequences are LNHDA and SQIVND (reference sequence). The CDR3: CATGGLTGRGETQYF. The CDR3 bases are TGTGCCACCGGTGGGCTCACCGGGAGGGGCGAGACCCAGTACTTC.

The V call is TRBV7-2, the J call TRBJ2-3; D not certain. CDR1 SGHTA and CDR2 FQGNSA come from the germline V gene. The V gene lost 3 bases and the J gene lost 5 bases, with 9 bases spanning the gap. This CDR3 is 13 amino acids long. The DNA of the CDR3 is TGTGCCAGCAGCTTTGAAAGGCGAGATACGCAGTATTTT. This codes for CASSFERRDTQYF.

The chain couples TRBV7-9 to TRBJ2-1; the match to TRBD2 covers 9 bases. This CDR3 is 14 amino acids long. The germline gives CDR1 SEHNR, CDR2 FQNEAQ (reference sequence). The junction had 4 bases not matched to a gene; V was cut back by 3 bases and J by 7 bases. CDR3 nucleotide sequence: TGTGCCAGCAGCTTCGGGCTAGCGGGGAATGAGCAGTTCTTC. Its protein is CASSFGLAGNEQFF.

The CDR3 sequence is CASSPRVRGATEAFF. The DNA for the CDR3 is TGTGCCAGCAGTCCGAGGGTCAGGGGGGCCACTGAAGCTTTCTTT. The V gene is TRBV11-2, the J gene TRBJ1-1; 7 nucleotides match TRBD1. The CDR3 runs to 15 residues. The V gene's germline CDR1 is SGHAT and CDR2 FQNNGV. Losses at the gene ends were 6 bases for V and 4 bases for J; bases not matched to a gene: 11.